These T cell receptor beta chains were read from a single sample in a study of blood T cell repertoires in COVID-19. TCRdb's table, derived via immunoSEQ multiplex PCR, lists solely in-frame clones and lacks some. The data show almost 500,000 clones, less than 90% seen once. The material sequenced was PBMCs or T cells enriched from blood (not recorded which). The receptors here all came from a woman aged 55-69 years who had recovered from COVID-19. Each CDR3 is given with its conserved first and last residue. The D gene is left open where the match is weak. Part of the rows lack a size; the others show once, few, many or a class for expanded clones.

. . TRBJ1-2 TRBV3-1/TRBV3-2 CASSQGAGLNYGYTF TGTGCCAGCAGCCAAGGGGCTGGGCTCAACTATGGCTACACCTTC
. . TRBJ2-5 TRBV2 CASSESETQYF TGTGCCAGCAGTGAGAGTGAGACCCAGTACTTC
. . TRBJ1-2 TRBV27 CASSLREAWDGYTF TGTGCCAGCAGTCTCCGCGAGGCCTGGGATGGCTACACCTTC
once TRBD1 TRBJ2-3 TRBV2 CASSGTGLGTDTQYF TGTGCCAGCAGCGGGACAGGGTTAGGGACAGATACGCAGTATTTT
. . TRBJ1-5 TRBV24-1 CATSDREETQHF TGTGCCACCAGTGACCGAGAGGAGACCCAGCATTTT
. TRBD1 TRBJ2-7 TRBV7-9 CASSPSDRDREQYF TGTGCCAGCAGCCCCTCAGACAGGGACCGCGAGCAGTACTTC
few . TRBJ1-1 TRBV27 CASSQGNTEAFF TGTGCCAGCAGTCAGGGGAACACTGAAGCTTTCTTT
once TRBD1 TRBJ1-5 TRBV7-9 CASSWTGGDGNQPQHF TGTGCCAGCAGCTGGACAGGGGGCGATGGCAATCAGCCCCAGCATTTT
. . TRBJ1-2 TRBV12-3/TRBV12-4 CASSAQTDYGYTF TGTGCCAGCAGTGCACAGACAGATTATGGCTACACCTTC
. . TRBJ1-1 TRBV29-1 CSVEALLNTEAFF TGCAGCGTTGAGGCTCTCCTGAACACTGAAGCTTTCTTT
. TRBD1 TRBJ1-2 TRBV4-1 CASSHPGQGNYGYTF TGCGCCAGCAGCCATCCGGGACAGGGGAACTATGGCTACACCTTC
. . TRBJ1-6 TRBV27 CATGALGAGSPLHF TGTGCCACCGGGGCTCTGGGGGCGGGTTCACCCCTCCACTTT
. . TRBJ1-6 TRBV19 CASSPPQSPLHF TGTGCCAGTAGTCCCCCCCAGTCACCCCTCCACTTT
. . TRBJ2-1 TRBV2 CASSEDRRDEQFF TGTGCCAGCAGTGAAGACAGGAGGGATGAGCAGTTCTTC
. . TRBJ2-3 TRBV9 CASSVSGVTDTQYF TGTGCCAGCAGCGTCAGTGGTGTCACAGATACGCAGTATTTT
. . TRBJ1-4 TRBV5-4 CASSLAGVEKLFF TGTGCCAGCAGCTTGGCCGGGGTCGAAAAACTGTTTTTT
. TRBD1 TRBJ1-2 TRBV2 CASSEGRGHGYTF TGTGCCAGCAGTGAAGGGAGGGGGCATGGCTACACCTTC
few . TRBJ2-7 TRBV29-1 CSVQGGRMVDEQYF TGCAGCGTTCAAGGGGGGCGGATGGTGGACGAGCAGTACTTC
few TRBD1 TRBJ2-7 TRBV27 CASSFSGQSVYEQYF TGTGCCAGCAGTTTCTCGGGACAGTCTGTCTACGAGCAGTACTTC
. TRBD1 TRBJ1-2 TRBV2 CASSVQGLVYGYTF TGTGCCAGCAGTGTACAGGGGTTGGTCTATGGCTACACCTTC
. . TRBJ1-1 TRBV27 CASGGIGTEAFF TGTGCCAGCGGGGGGATTGGGACTGAAGCTTTCTTT
. TRBD1 TRBJ2-3 TRBV5-1 CASSRGPGQGADTQYF TGCGCCAGCAGCCGCGGACCGGGACAGGGGGCTGATACGCAGTATTTT
. TRBD1 TRBJ1-1 TRBV6-5 CASSPLGTGNTEAFF TGTGCCAGCAGCCCGTTGGGGACAGGGAACACTGAAGCTTTCTTT